The 27 T cell receptor beta chains below all came from one sample that was sequenced in a study of CD4 T cells in relation to SARS-CoV-2 and coronaviruses. The unexposed donors gave CD4+ T cells in about 2010-2019, prior to COVID-19. Profiling relied on immunoSEQ multiplex PCR, and the TCRdb table lists in-frame clones only, not all of them. Of 68,000 or so clones listed, approximately 93% are singletons. Sample: naive CD4+ T cells from PBMCs. Noted subset: naive CD4+ T cells isolated by negative enrichment. Every receptor here comes from a human donor in good health.

The chain is built from TRBV5-1 and TRBJ2-3; weak D call: TRBD2 (6 bases). CDR1 is SGHRS, CDR2 YFSETQ, per germline. With 4 bases removed from V and 2 bases from J, the gap between germline ends came to 11 bases. The CDR3 is 14 residues long. CDR3 in DNA: TGCGCCAGCAGCCATACTAGCACCACAGATACGCAGTATTTT. Its translation: CASSHTSTTDTQYF.

This chain connects TRBV24-1 to TRBJ2-1; no definite D call. This CDR3 has 14 amino acids. Germline lookup yields CDR1 KGHDR and CDR2 SFDVKD. Trimming took off 5 bases at V and 0 bases at J, with 7 bases between the two ends. In nucleotides, the CDR3 is TGTGCCACCAGTGCGCCTAGCTCCTACAATGAGCAGTTCTTC. Translating gives CATSAPSSYNEQFF.

The chain links TRBV18 to TRBJ2-7, with D perhaps TRBD1 or TRBD2 (5 bases each). The V gene's germline CDR1 is KGHSH and CDR2 LQKENI. V gave up 3 bases and J gave up 1 base, with 19 bases separating them. The CDR3 consists of 17 residues. The CDR3 region has the DNA TGTGCCAGCTCACCCCGCGGTGGGACCACACCATCCTACGAGCAGTACTTC. Its translation: CASSPRGGTTPSYEQYF. Filled out from reference TRBV18 and TRBJ2-7, the complete variable domain reads NAGVMQNPRHLVRRRGQEARLRCSPMKGHSHVYWYRQLPEEGLKFMVYLQKENIIDESGMPKERFSAEFPKEGPSILRIQQVVRGDSAAYFCASSPRGGTTPSYEQYFGPGTRLTVT.

The V and J genes are TRBV5-4 and TRBJ2-5; 13 nucleotides line up with TRBD2. Germline CDR1 is SGHNT and CDR2 is YYREEE (reference sequence). CDR3 length equals 16 residues. Germline trimming cut 0 bases from V and 4 bases from J; bases unmatched to any gene: 3. The CDR3: CASSLATSGRRETQYF. CDR3 in DNA: TGTGCCAGCAGCTTGGCGACTAGCGGGAGGAGAGAGACCCAGTACTTC.

This clone was found once. The chain has TRBV28 and TRBJ1-1; 10 bases line up with TRBD1. The germline V gene has CDR1 MDHEN and CDR2 SYDVKM. The CDR3 consists of 15 residues. After removal of 6 bases from V and 3 bases from J, the junction contained 7 bases not matched to a gene. The CDR3 region is CASSNPGQGYTEAFF. The CDR3 DNA reads as TGTGCCAGCAGCAACCCGGGACAGGGGTACACTGAAGCTTTCTTT. Full variable domain (outside the CDR3, taken from reference TRBV28 and TRBJ1-1): DVKVTQSSRYLVKRTGEKVFLECVQDMDHENMFWYRQDPGLGLRLIYFSYDVKMKEKGDIPEGYSVSREKKERFSLILESASTNQTSMYLCASSNPGQGYTEAFFGQGTRLTVV.

The V gene is TRBV5-1, the J gene TRBJ2-7, with TRBD2 matching 9 bases. The V gene's germline CDR1 is SGHRS and CDR2 YFSETQ. The V and J ends lost 0 bases and 0 bases, in that order; junction bases with no gene match: 4. The CDR3 runs 16 residues. CDR3 bases: TGCGCCAGCAGCTTGGTCTCTAGCGGGGTCTCCTACGAGCAGTACTTC. It encodes CASSLVSSGVSYEQYF.

The chain links TRBV3-1 (or the pseudogene TRBV3-2) to TRBJ2-7; 7 nucleotides line up with TRBD1. This CDR3 spans 13 amino acids. With V trimmed by 4 bases and J by 5 bases, 5 bases remained unmatched. In germline, CDR1 is LGHDT, CDR2 YNNKEL (reference sequence). CDR3 DNA sequence: TGTGCCAGCAGCCGACAGGGTTTTAACGAGCAGTACTTC. This encodes CASSRQGFNEQYF.

This rearrangement joins TRBV4-1 to TRBJ1-6, with 10 bases fitting TRBD1. Germline values: CDR1 MGHRA, CDR2 YSYEKL. Trimming removed 3 bases from V and 9 bases from J; junction bases left unmatched: 11. The CDR3 length is 17 residues. The CDR3 protein is CASSQLPLGQGISPLHF. CDR3 in DNA: TGCGCCAGCAGCCAGTTACCCCTGGGACAGGGGATTTCACCCCTCCACTTT.

The chain is built from TRBV30 and TRBJ1-1; D is possibly TRBD1 (5 bases). The CDR3 has 13 residues. The V gene lost 3 bases and the J gene lost 1 base, with 9 bases spanning the gap. Looked up from germline, CDR1 is GTSNPN and CDR2 is SVGIG (reference sequence). In DNA form, the CDR3 reads TGTGCCTGGAGAGGACATCCGAACACTGAAGCTTTCTTT. Its protein product is CAWRGHPNTEAFF.

This chain links TRBV19 with TRBJ2-2, with D perhaps given as TRBD1 or TRBD2 (5 bases each). CDR1 is LNHDA and CDR2 is SQIVND in the germline V gene (reference sequence). V lost 4 bases to trimming and J lost 4 bases, with 13 bases between them. This CDR3 is 15 amino acids long. The CDR3 reads CASSKPRAGTGELFF. The CDR3 DNA reads as TGTGCCAGTAGTAAGCCCAGGGCGGGCACCGGGGAGCTGTTTTTT.

This rearrangement joins TRBV10-2 to TRBJ1-5; no clear D gene. V shed 5 bases and J shed 6 bases, with 11 bases lying between them. CDR1 WSHSY and CDR2 SAAADI come from the germline V gene. The CDR3 is 13 residues long. The CDR3 sequence is CASSMGRGQPQHF. In DNA form, the CDR3 reads TGCGCCAGCAGTATGGGCCGCGGTCAGCCCCAGCATTTT.

The chain is built from TRBV4-3 and TRBJ2-2; D is unresolved. Trimming took off 4 bases at V and 6 bases at J, with 9 bases between the two ends. The CDR3 contains 13 residues. The germline CDR1 and CDR2 sequences are LGHNA and YSLEER. The CDR3 nucleotides are TGCGCCAGCAGCCCGAGATTGGCCGGGGAGCTGTTTTTT. As protein: CASSPRLAGELFF.

The chain links TRBV15 to TRBJ2-6, with D possibly being TRBD2 (5 bases). The germline V and J ends were trimmed by 3 bases and 0 bases, with 6 bases remaining between them. Looked up from germline, CDR1 is LNHNV and CDR2 is YYDKDF (reference sequence). The CDR3 totals 15 residues. The CDR3 sequence is CATSRRDSGANVLTF. As DNA, the CDR3 is TGTGCCACCAGCAGGAGGGACTCTGGGGCCAACGTCCTGACTTTC.

The chain uses TRBV30 and TRBJ2-6; 8 nucleotides align to TRBD1. Trimming cost V 2 bases and J 5 bases; bases outside gene matches: 8. The CDR3 consists of 16 residues. Germline CDR1 reads GTSNPN; CDR2 reads SVGIG (reference sequence). CDR3 protein: CAWSRTGILRANVLTF. The CDR3, as DNA: TGTGCCTGGAGTAGGACAGGGATCTTGCGGGCCAACGTCCTGACTTTC.

In its sample, this clone was seen a few times. The chain links TRBV5-4 to TRBJ1-6; no reliable D call. Per the germline V gene, CDR1 is SGHNT and CDR2 is YYREEE (reference sequence). The CDR3 extends over 15 amino acids. Between the trimmed V and J ends, which lost 3 bases and 9 bases, there was a span of 16 bases. CDR3 in amino acids: CASSSFGARFSPLHF. CDR3 DNA: TGTGCCAGCAGCTCCTTCGGCGCGAGATTTTCACCCCTCCACTTT.

The chain employs TRBV11-3 and TRBJ2-5; D gene ambiguous. CDR3 length: 11 amino acids. CDR1 is SGHNT and CDR2 is YENEEA in the germline V gene. V was cut by 5 bases and J by 8 bases, with 9 bases left in between. The CDR3 loop is CASSPVATQYF. The CDR3, as DNA: TGTGCCAGCAGCCCAGTAGCCACCCAGTACTTC.

This rearrangement joins TRBV7-9 to TRBJ2-5; D is possibly TRBD1 or TRBD2 (5 bases each). Germline assignment: CDR1 SEHNR and CDR2 FQNEAQ (reference sequence). This CDR3 is built from 13 residues. Trimming shortened V by 1 base and J by 5 bases, and 8 bases separated the two germline ends. CDR3 sequence: CASSLDWGETQYF. In DNA, the CDR3 is TGTGCCAGCAGCTTAGATTGGGGGGAGACCCAGTACTTC.

J is TRBJ2-2 and V is TRBV5-1; the D is unclear. Trimming cost V 0 bases and J 1 base, with 7 bases left between them. Germline loops: CDR1 SGHRS, CDR2 YFSETQ. CDR3 length equals 15 residues. The CDR3 sequence is CASSLVAGNTGELFF. The CDR3 bases are TGCGCCAGCAGCTTGGTCGCAGGGAACACCGGGGAGCTGTTTTTT.

The V call is TRBV6-6, the J call TRBJ2-3; D remains ambiguous. The CDR3 extends over 14 amino acids. Germline-derived CDR1 and CDR2 are MNHNY and SVGAGI (reference sequence). Trimming removed 8 bases from V and 2 bases from J, with 14 bases in between. In DNA form, the CDR3 reads TGTGCCAGCTACCTTAAGGGATACACAGATACGCAGTATTTT. Translation: CASYLKGYTDTQYF.

The chain combines TRBV7-2 with TRBJ2-5, with 8 nucleotides matching TRBD2. V was pared by 4 bases and J by 7 bases, with 8 bases of the junction left unmatched. Germline values: CDR1 SGHTA, CDR2 FQGNSA. The CDR3 has 14 residues. CDR3 sequence: CASSSGGEGATQYF. The CDR3 nucleotides read TGTGCCAGCAGCTCCGGGGGGGAAGGGGCGACCCAGTACTTC.

J is TRBJ1-2 and V is TRBV6-5; TRBD1 aligns across 12 bases. The V gene end was trimmed by 2 bases and the J gene end by 2 bases; junction bases not matched to a gene: 3. CDR1 and CDR2 from the germline V gene are MNHEY and SVGAGI. CDR3 length equals 16 residues. The CDR3 nucleotides read TGTGCCAGCAGTTACGGGACAGGGGGCGGGAACTATGGCTACACCTTC. Its protein product is CASSYGTGGGNYGYTF.

The rearrangement uses TRBV11-3 and TRBJ2-5; D might be TRBD2 (5 bases). Looked up from germline, CDR1 is SGHNT and CDR2 is YENEEA. This CDR3 has 18 residues. Trimming stripped 2 bases from V and 3 bases from J, with 22 bases between. CDR3 nucleotides: TGTGCCAGCAGCTTACCGTACTCTCACTGGACTCGGAAAGAGACCCAGTACTTC. Its protein is CASSLPYSHWTRKETQYF.

Comments on this clone: This sample includes further DNA sequences coding for the same CDR3. The chain is built from TRBV3-1 (or the pseudogene TRBV3-2) and TRBJ2-1; 9 positions match TRBD1. V lost 5 bases to trimming and J lost 5 bases; unmatched junction nucleotides: 7. CDR1 is LGHDT and CDR2 is YNNKEL in the germline V gene (reference sequence). The CDR3 is 15 amino acids. CDR3 sequence (DNA): TGTGCCAGCAGCGCCGCCGACAGGGGGAACAATGAGCAGTTCTTC. Its translation is CASSAADRGNNEQFF.

This rearrangement joins TRBV28 to TRBJ1-4; D ambiguous. Trimming stripped 7 bases from V and 7 bases from J, with 13 bases between. Germline assignment: CDR1 MDHEN and CDR2 SYDVKM. The CDR3 runs to 13 residues. CDR3 protein: CASTLGESEKLFF. The CDR3 DNA follows: TGTGCCAGCACGCTCGGTGAAAGTGAAAAACTGTTTTTT.

This chain uses TRBV4-1 with TRBJ1-2, with D possibly TRBD1 on 6 matching bases. The CDR3 runs 15 residues. CDR1 is MGHRA, CDR2 YSYEKL, per germline. Trimming left V 0 bases short and J 4 bases short, with 12 bases between. CDR3 protein: CASSQDDRRAYGYTF. Written as DNA, the CDR3 is TGCGCCAGCAGCCAAGATGACAGGAGGGCCTATGGCTACACCTTC.

V is TRBV5-1 and J is TRBJ2-3; 7 bases match TRBD1. Germline loops: CDR1 SGHRS, CDR2 YFSETQ. The CDR3 is made up of 15 amino acids. V was pared by 3 bases and J by 5 bases, with 9 bases of the junction left unmatched. The CDR3 protein is CASSSPGQIIDTQYF. CDR3 bases: TGCGCCAGCAGCTCGCCGGGACAGATTATAGATACGCAGTATTTT.

The rearrangement links TRBV5-1 to TRBJ1-6, with D maybe TRBD1 (5 bases). The length of the CDR3 is 14 residues. The V end was cut by 4 bases, the J end by 9 bases, with 14 bases between. In germline, CDR1 is SGHRS, CDR2 YFSETQ. The CDR3 DNA reads TGCGCCAGCAGCCCGGGGCAGGCCCCTTCACCCCTCCACTTT. This encodes CASSPGQAPSPLHF.